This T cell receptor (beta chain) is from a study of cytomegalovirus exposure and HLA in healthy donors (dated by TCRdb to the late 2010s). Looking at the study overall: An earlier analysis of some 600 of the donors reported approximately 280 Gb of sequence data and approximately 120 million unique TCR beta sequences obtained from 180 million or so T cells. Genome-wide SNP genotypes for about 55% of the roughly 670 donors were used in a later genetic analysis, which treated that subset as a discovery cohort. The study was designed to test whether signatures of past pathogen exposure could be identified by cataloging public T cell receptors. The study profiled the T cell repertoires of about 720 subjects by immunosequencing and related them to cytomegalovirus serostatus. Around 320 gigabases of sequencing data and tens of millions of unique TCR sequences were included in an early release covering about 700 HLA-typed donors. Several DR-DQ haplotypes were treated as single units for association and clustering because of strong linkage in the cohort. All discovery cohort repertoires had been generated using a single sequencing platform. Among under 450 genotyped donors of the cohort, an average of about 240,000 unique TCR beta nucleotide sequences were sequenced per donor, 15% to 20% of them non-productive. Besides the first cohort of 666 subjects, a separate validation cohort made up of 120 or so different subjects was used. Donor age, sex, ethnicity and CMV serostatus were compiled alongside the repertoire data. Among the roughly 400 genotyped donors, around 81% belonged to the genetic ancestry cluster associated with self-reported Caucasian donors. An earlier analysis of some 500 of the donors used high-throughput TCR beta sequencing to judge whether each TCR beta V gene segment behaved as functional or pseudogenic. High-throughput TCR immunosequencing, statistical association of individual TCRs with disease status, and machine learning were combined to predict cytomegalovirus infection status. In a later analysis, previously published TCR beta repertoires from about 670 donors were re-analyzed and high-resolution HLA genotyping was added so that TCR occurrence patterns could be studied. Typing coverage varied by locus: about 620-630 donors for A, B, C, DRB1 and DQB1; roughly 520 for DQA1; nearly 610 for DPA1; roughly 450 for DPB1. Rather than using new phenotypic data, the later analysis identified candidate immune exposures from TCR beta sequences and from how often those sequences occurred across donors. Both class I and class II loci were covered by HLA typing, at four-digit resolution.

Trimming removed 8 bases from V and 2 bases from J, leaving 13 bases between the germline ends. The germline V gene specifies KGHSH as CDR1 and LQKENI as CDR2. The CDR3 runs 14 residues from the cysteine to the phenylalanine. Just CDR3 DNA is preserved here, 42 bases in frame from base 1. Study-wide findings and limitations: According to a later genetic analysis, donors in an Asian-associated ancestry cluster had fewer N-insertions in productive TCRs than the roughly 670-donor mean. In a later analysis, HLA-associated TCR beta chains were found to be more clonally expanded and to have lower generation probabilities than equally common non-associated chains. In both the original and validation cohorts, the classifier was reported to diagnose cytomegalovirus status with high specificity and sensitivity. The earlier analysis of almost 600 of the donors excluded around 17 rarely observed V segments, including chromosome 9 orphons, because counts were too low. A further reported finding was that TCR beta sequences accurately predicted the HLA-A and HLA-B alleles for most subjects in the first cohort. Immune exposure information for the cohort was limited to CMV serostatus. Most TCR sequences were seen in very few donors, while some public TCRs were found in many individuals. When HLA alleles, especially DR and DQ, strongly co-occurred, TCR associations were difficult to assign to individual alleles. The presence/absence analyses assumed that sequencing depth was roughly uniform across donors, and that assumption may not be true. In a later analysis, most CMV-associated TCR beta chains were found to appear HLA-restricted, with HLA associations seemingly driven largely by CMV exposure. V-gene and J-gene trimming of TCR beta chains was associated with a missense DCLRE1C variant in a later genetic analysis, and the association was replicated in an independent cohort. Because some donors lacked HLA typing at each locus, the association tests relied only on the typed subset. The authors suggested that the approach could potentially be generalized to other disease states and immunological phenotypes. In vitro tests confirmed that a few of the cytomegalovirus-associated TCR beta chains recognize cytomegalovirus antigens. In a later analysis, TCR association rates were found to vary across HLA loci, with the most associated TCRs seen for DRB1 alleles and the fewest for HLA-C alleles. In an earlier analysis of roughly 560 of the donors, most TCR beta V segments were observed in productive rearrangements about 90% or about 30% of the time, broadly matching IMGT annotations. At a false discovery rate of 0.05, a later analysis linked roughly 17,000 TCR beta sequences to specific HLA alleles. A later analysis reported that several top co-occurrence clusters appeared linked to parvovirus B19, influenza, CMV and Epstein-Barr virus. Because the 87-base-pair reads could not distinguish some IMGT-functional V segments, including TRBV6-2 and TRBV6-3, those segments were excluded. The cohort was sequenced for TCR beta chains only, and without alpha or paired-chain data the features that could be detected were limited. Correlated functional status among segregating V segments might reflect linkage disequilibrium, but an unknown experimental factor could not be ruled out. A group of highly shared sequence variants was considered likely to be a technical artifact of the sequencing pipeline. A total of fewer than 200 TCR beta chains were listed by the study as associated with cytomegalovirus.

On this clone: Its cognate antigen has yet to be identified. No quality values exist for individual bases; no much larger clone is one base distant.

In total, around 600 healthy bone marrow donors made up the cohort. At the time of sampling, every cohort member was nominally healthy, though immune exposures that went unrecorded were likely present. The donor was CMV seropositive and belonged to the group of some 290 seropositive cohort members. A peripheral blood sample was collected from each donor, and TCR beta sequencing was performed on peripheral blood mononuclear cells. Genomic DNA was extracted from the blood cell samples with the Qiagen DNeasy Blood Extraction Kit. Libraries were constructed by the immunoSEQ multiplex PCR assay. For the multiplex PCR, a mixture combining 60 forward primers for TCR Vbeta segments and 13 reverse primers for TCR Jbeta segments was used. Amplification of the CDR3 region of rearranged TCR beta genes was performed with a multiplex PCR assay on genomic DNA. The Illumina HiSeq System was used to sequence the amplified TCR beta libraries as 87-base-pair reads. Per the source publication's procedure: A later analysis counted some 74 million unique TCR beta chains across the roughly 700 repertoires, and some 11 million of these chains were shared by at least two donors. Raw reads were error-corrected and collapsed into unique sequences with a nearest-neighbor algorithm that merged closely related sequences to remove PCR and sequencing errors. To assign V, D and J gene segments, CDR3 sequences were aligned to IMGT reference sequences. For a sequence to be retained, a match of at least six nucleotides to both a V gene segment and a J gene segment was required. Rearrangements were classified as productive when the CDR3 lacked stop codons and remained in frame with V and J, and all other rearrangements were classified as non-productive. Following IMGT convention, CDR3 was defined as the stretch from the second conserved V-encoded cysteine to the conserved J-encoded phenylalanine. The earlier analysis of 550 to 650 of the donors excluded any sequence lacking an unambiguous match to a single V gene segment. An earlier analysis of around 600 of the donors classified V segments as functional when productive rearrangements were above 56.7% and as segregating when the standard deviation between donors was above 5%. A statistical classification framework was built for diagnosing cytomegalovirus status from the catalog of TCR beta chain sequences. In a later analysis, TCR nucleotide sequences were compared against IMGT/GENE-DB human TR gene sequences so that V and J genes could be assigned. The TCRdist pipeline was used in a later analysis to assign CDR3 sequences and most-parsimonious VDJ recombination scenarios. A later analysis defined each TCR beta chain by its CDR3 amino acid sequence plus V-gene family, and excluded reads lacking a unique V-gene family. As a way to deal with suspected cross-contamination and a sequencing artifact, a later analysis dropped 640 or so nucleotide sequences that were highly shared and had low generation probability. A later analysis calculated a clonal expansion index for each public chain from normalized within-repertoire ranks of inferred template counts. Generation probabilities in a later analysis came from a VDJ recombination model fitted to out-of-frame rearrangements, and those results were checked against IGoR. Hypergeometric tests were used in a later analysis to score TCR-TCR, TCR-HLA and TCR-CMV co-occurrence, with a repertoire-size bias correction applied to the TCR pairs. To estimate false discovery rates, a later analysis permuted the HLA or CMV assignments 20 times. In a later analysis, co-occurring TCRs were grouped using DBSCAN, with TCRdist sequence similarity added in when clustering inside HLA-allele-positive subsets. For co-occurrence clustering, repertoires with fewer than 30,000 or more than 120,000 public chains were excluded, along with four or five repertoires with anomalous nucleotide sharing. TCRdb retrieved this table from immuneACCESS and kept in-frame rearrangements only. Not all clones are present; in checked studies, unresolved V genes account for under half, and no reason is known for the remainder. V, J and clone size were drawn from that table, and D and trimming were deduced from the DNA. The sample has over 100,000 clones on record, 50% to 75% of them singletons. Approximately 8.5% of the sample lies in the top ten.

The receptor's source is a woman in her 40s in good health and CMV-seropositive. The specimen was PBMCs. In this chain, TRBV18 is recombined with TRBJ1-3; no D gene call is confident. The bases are TGTGCCAGCACCCAGGAGGCTGCTGGAAACACCATATATTTT. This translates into CASTQEAAGNTIYF.